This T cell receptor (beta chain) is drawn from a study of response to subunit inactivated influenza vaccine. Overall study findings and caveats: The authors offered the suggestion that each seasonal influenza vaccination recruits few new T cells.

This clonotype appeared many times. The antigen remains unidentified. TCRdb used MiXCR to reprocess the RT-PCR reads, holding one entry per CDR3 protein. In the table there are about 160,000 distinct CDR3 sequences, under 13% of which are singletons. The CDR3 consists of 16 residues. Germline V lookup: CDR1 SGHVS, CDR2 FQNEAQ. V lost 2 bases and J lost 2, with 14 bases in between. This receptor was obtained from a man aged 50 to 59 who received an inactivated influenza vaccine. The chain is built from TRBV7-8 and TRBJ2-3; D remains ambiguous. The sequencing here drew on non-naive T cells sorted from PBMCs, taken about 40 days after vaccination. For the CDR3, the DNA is TGTGCCAGCAGCTTACGCGCTGGAGTCCTCACAGATACGCAGTATTTT. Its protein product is CASSLRAGVLTDTQYF.